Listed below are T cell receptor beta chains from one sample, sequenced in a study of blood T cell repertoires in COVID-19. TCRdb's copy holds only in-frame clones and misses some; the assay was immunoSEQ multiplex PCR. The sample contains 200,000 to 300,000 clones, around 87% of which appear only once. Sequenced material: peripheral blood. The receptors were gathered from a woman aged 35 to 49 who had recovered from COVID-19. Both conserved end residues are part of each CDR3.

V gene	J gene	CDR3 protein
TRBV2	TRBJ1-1	CASSPLLWNTEAFF
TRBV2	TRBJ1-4	CASTEETGGVEKLFF
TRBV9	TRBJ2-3	CASTGGGAGSTDTQYF
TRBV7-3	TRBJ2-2	CASSSLGLAGGELFF
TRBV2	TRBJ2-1	CASSSRGDEQFF
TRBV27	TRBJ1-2	CASSPDRGLTSGYTF
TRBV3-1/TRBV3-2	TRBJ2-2	CASSQVAGRVKTGELFF
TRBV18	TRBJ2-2	CASSPPLGGGLTGELFF
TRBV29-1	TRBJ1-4	CSAGQLNEKLFF
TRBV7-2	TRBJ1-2	CASSSRDRRNYGYTF
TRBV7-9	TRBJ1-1	CASSVYRGLEAFF
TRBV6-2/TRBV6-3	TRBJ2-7	CASSYPGPVTAGEQYF
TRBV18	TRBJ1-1	CASSMDRGGGFEAFF
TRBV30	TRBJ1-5	CAWSVGGGYKPQHF
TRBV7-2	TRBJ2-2	CASTELGTNTGELFF
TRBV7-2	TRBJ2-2	CASSLGTRGGELFF
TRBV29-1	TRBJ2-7	CSVRLSAGQTYEQYF
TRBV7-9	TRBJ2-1	CASSLDRTGVYNEQFF
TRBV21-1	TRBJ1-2	CASSKDVEEPAYGYTF
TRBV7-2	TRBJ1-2	CASSLGGAANYGYTF
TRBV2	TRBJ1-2	CASNERYGYTF
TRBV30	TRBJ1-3	CAWSFRGKSGNTIYF
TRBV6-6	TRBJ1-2	CASSYGSAAEHYGYTF
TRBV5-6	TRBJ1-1	CASSLGWQGLMNTEAFF
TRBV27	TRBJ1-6	CASSPWDRDSPLHF
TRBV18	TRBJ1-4	CASSPGTNEKLFF
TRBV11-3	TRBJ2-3	CASSSYLGAGGDEDTQYF
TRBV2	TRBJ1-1	CASRIQGAEAFF
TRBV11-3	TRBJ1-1	CASSPGWPNTEAFF
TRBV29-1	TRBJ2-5	CSVEVDRGQETQYF
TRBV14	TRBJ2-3	CASSLAPGTSVGTQYF
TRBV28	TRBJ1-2	CASSPQLDYGYTF
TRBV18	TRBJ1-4	CASSPRQVAVPTNEKLFF
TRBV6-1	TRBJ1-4	CASSEQGIPSGEKLFF
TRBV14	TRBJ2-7	CASSQRDSPDEQYF
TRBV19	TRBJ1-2	CASRPGGSYGYTF
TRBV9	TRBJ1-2	CASSSRQRSYGYTF
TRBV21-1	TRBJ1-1	CASRGDRGNTEAFF
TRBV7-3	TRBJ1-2	CASSLGQGDGYTF
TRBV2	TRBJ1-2	CATNRDGNYGYTF
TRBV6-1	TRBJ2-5	CASSETGGETQYF
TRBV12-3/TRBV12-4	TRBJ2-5	CASRGTGQETQYF
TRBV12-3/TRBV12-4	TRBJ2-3	CASTSSRYTQYF
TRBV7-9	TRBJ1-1	CASSFDSNTEAFF
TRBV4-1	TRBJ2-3	CASSQGQITDTQYF
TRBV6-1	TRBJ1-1	CASSDSRGTEAFF
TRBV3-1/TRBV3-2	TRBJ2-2	CASSQDRITGELFF
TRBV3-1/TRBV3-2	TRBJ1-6	CASSRDRGANSPLHF
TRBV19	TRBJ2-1	CASSRLVHNEQFF
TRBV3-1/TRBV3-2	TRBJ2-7	CASSHAGGNLRRDSYEQYF
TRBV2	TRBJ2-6	CASLKRGSGANVLTF
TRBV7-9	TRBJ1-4	CASSLASLQGGKLFF
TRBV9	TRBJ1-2	CASSHQGGDYGYTF
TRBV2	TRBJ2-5	CASASGGAETQYF
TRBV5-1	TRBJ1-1	CASSVQGAGTEAFF
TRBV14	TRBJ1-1	CASSYRVTEAFF
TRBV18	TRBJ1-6	CASSPTRRGTGNSDNSPLHF
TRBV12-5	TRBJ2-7	CASGPEGTQNF
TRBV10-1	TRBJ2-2	CASSGSGTGNTGELFF
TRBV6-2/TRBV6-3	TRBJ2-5	CASSPVAGGLQETQYF